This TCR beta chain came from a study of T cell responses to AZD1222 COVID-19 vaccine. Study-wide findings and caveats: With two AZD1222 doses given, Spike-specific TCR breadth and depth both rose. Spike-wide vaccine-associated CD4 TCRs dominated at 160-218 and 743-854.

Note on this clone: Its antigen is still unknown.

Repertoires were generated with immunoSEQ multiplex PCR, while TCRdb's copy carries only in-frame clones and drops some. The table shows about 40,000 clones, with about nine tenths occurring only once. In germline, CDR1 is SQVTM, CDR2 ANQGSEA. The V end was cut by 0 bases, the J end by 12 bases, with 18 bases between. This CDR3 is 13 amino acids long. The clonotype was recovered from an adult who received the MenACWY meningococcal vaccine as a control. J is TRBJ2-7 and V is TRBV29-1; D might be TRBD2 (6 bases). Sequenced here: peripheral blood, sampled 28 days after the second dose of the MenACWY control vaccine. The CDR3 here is CSVEDLPGEEPYF. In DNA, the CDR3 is TGCAGCGTTGAAGATCTCCCGGGAGAGGAACCGTACTTC.